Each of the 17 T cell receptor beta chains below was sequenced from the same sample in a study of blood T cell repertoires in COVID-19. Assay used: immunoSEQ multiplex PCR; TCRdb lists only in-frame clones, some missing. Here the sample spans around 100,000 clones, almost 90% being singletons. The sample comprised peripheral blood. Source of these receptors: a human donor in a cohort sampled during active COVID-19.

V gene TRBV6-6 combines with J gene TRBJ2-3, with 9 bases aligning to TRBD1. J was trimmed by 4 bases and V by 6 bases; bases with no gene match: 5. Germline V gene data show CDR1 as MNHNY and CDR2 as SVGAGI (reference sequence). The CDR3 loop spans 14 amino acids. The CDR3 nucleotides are TGTGCCAGCAGAGACAGGGGGTGGTCAGATACGCAGTATTTT. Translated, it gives CASRDRGWSDTQYF.

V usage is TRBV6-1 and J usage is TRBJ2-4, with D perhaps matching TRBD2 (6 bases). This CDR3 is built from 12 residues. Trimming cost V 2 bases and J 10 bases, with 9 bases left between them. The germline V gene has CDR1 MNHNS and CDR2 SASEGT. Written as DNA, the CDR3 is TGTGCCAGCAGTGAACGGGGGTGGATTCAGTACTTC. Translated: CASSERGWIQYF.

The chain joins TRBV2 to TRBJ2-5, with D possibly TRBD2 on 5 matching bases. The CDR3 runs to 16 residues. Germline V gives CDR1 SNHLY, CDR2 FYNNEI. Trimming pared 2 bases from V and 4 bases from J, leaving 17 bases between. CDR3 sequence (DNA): TGTGCCAGCAGTGAAATGCTAGGCGAGGGTCCAGAGACCCAGTACTTC. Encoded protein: CASSEMLGEGPETQYF. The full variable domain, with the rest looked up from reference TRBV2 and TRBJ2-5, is EPEVTQTPSHQVTQMGQEVILRCVPISNHLYFYWYRQILGQKVEFLVSFYNNEISEKSEIFDDQFSVERPDGSNFTLKIRSTKLEDSAMYFCASSEMLGEGPETQYFGPGTRLLVL.

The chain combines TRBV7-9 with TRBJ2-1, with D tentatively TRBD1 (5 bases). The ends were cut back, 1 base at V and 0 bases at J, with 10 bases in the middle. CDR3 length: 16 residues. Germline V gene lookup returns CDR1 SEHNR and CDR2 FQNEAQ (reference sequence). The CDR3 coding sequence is TGTGCCAGCAGCTTAGGGGTAGGGGTCTCCTACAATGAGCAGTTCTTC. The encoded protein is CASSLGVGVSYNEQFF.

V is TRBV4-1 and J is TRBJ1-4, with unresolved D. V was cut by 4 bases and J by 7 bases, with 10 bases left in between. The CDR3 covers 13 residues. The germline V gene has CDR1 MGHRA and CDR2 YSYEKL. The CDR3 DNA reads TGCGCCAGCAGCCCCCCCGGCGGTGAAAAACTGTTTTTT. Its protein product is CASSPPGGEKLFF.

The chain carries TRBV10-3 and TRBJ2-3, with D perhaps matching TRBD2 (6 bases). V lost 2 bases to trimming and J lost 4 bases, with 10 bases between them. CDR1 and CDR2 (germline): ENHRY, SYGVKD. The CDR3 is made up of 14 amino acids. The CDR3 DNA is TGTGCCATCAGTGAGGGGGGGTGGGCAGATACGCAGTATTTT. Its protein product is CAISEGGWADTQYF.

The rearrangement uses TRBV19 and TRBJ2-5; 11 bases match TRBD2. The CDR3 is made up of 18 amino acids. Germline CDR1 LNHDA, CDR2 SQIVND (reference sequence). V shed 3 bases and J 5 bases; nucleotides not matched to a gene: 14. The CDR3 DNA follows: TGTGCCAGTAGTATCTACTTGACTAGCGGGGTTCCCAAGGAGACCCAGTACTTC. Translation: CASSIYLTSGVPKETQYF.

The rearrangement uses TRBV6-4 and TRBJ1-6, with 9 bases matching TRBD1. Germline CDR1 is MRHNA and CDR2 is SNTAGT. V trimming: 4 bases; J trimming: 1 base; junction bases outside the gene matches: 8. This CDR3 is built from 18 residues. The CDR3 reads CASSAQQGAGSYNSPLHF. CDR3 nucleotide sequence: TGTGCCAGCAGTGCCCAACAGGGGGCTGGATCCTATAATTCACCCCTCCACTTT.

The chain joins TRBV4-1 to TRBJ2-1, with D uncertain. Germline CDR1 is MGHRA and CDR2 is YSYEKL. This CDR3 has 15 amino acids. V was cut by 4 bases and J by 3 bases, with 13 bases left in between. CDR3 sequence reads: CASSPFVGLYNEQFF. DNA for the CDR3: TGCGCCAGCAGCCCCTTTGTTGGCCTCTACAATGAGCAGTTCTTC.

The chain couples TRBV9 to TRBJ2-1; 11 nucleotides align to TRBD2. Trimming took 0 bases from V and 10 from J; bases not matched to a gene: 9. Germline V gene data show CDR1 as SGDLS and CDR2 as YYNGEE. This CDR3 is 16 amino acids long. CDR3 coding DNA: TGTGCCAGCAGCGTAGAACAGGCTAGCGGGAGGAACGAGCAGTTCTTC. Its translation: CASSVEQASGRNEQFF.

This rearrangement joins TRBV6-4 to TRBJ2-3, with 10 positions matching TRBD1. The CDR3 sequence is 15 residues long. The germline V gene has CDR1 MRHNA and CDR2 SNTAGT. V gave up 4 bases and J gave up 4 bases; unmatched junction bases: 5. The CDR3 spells CASSGGTGVPDTQYF. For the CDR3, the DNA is TGTGCCAGCAGTGGTGGGACAGGGGTCCCAGATACGCAGTATTTT.

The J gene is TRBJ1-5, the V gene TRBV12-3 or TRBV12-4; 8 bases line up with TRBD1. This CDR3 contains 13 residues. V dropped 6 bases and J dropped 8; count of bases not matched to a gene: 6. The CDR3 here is CASSLDRAKPQHF. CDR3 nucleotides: TGTGCCAGCAGCCTGGACAGGGCAAAGCCCCAGCATTTT.

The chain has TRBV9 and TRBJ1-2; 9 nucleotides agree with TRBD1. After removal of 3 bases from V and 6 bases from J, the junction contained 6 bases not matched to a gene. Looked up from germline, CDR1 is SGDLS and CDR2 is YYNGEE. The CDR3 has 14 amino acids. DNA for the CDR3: TGTGCCAGCAGCGCACCCGGGACAGGGAATGGCTACACCTTC. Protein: CASSAPGTGNGYTF. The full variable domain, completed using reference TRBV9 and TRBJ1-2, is DSGVTQTPKHLITATGQRVTLRCSPRSGDLSVYWYQQSLDQGLQFLIQYYNGEERAKGNILERFSAQQFPDLHSELNLSSLELGDSALYFCASSAPGTGNGYTFGSGTRLTVV.

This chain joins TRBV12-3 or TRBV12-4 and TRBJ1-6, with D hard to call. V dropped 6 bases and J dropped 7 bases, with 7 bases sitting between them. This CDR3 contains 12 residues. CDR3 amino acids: CASSRSNSPLHF. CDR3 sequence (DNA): TGTGCCAGCAGCCGGTCCAATTCACCCCTCCACTTT.

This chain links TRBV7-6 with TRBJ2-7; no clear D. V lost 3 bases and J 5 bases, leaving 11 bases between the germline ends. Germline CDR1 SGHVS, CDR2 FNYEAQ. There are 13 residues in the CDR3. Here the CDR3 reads CASSLARFDEQYF. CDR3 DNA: TGTGCCAGCAGCTTGGCCAGGTTCGACGAGCAGTACTTC.

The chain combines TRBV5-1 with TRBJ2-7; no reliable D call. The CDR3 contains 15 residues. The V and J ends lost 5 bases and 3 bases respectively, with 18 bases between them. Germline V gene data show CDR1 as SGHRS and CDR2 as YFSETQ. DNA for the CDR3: TGCGCCAGCAGTCCGGATTTAGGAGTTCTCTACGAGCAGTACTTC. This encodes CASSPDLGVLYEQYF.

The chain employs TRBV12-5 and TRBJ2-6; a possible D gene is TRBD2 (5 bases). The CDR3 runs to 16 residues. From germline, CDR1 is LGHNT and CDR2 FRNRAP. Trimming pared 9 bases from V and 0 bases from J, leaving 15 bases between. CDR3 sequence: CARRDRRASGANVLTF. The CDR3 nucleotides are TGTGCTAGGAGGGATCGACGGGCCTCTGGGGCCAACGTCCTGACTTTC.